These T cell receptor beta chains were read from a single sample in a study of CD8+ T cells in alopecia areata. Sequencing was performed with immunoSEQ multiplex PCR; in TCRdb, only in-frame clones are kept and a portion is missing. The table records 210,000 or so clones, more than 55% of them present only once. The material was CD4+ T cells sorted from blood, obtained at week 44, from a patient treated with tofacitinib. The receptors here all came from a human donor with alopecia areata. Both conserved end residues are part of each CDR3.

V	J	CDR3
TRBV29-1	TRBJ1-5	CSVCDRGNQPQHF
TRBV30	TRBJ2-4	CAWSRDNNIQYF
TRBV29-1	TRBJ2-1	CSATLSSYNEQFF
TRBV29-1	TRBJ2-7	CSVVGSKSSYEQYF
TRBV6-5	TRBJ1-1	CASSFGRGTGTEAFF
TRBV4-3	TRBJ1-6	CASSQDLQTYSYNSPLHF
TRBV11-2	TRBJ2-1	CASSLDHGGEQFF
TRBV6-5	TRBJ1-1	CASSTWTEATEAFF
TRBV30	TRBJ2-1	CAWSRQGLAGNEQFF
TRBV30	TRBJ2-2	CAWSPGNTGELFF
TRBV4-1	TRBJ2-1	CASSRPQGRVQFF
TRBV28	TRBJ1-2	CASSLGGANYGYTF
TRBV29-1	TRBJ1-1	CSVERRMNTEAFF
TRBV4-3	TRBJ1-1	CASSQDRRYTEAFF
TRBV2	TRBJ2-6	CASDLRSSGANVLTF
TRBV29-1	TRBJ2-3	CSVESGQGFSDTQYF
TRBV5-5	TRBJ2-6	CASRRAGANVLTF
TRBV7-2	TRBJ1-2	CASSQRLGGRVGYTF
TRBV10-3	TRBJ1-5	CATEGQGGNQPQHF
TRBV29-1	TRBJ2-7	CSVGAKLGQGREQYF
TRBV10-1	TRBJ2-4	CASSDRVGAKNIQYF
TRBV4-3	TRBJ2-1	CASSQDGGGQFF
TRBV29-1	TRBJ1-2	CSVVGEDGYTF
TRBV4-2	TRBJ2-5	CASSPLTSGGAGETQYF
TRBV5-6	TRBJ1-1	CASSPTNANTEAFF
TRBV29-1	TRBJ2-7	CSGGDHEQYF
TRBV7-2	TRBJ2-6	CASSHLVVSGANVLTF
TRBV29-1	TRBJ2-3	CSVVSSGGARADTQYF
TRBV28	TRBJ2-5	CASSEQVLAGAQETQYF
TRBV5-6	TRBJ1-2	CASSSRTGGYPGLYGYTF
TRBV29-1	TRBJ2-3	CSVGLAGGVTDGTQYF
TRBV6-5	TRBJ1-2	CASSYTGRGSYGYTF
TRBV29-1	TRBJ1-1	CSTKQALNTEAFF
TRBV15	TRBJ2-3	CATSAHGGGTDTQYF
TRBV6-5	TRBJ1-2	CASSYSRTGGGYGYTF
TRBV18	TRBJ1-5	CASSPNRENSNQPQHF
TRBV11-2	TRBJ2-5	CASRENGETQYF
TRBV14	TRBJ2-3	CASSQVGTQYF
TRBV4-3	TRBJ1-2	CASSQDLRDITNYGYTF
TRBV29-1	TRBJ2-2	CSVGGAGELFF
TRBV2	TRBJ2-5	CASTSGGAGETQYF
TRBV4-3	TRBJ1-1	CASSPDWRENTEAFF
TRBV5-6	TRBJ1-1	CASRGRWGNTEAFF
TRBV29-1	TRBJ2-2	CSGRGLYTGELFF
TRBV2	TRBJ2-1	CASSETGRVGNEQFF
TRBV29-1	TRBJ1-5	CSGQDKGQPQHF
TRBV7-2	TRBJ2-1	CASSLGLAYNEQFF
TRBV7-8	TRBJ2-5	CASRSGFRETQYF
TRBV6-5	TRBJ1-1	CASSYIGGGTEAFF
TRBV2	TRBJ2-5	CASSDGEVETQYF
TRBV29-1	TRBJ2-7	CSAISSASSYEQYF
TRBV29-1	TRBJ2-7	CSGGDLVEQYF
TRBV29-1	TRBJ1-1	CSVDQGASGTEAFF
TRBV29-1	TRBJ1-2	CSAKQGSNNGYTF